These 7 T cell receptor beta chains were sequenced from one sample in a study of siplizumab effects on memory and regulatory T cells. Here immunoSEQ multiplex PCR was the method, and the copy in TCRdb shows in-frame clones only, minus some. Of around 110,000 clones in the sample, about 94% were seen once. Sequenced input: non-Treg CD4+ T cells sorted from blood. The receptors come from a human donor in good health.

The chain couples TRBV11-2 to TRBJ2-7; TRBD1 matches at 8 bases. Germline CDR1 is SGHAT and CDR2 is FQNNGV. The CDR3 length is 14 residues. V lost 5 bases, J lost 1 base, and 4 bases stayed unmatched. The CDR3 here is CASSPRTGSYEQYF. The CDR3 DNA follows: TGTGCCAGCAGCCCCAGGACAGGGTCCTACGAGCAGTACTTC.

The gene calls are TRBV5-4 and TRBJ2-7, with 7 bases identical to TRBD1. V dropped 3 bases and J dropped 3; count of bases not matched to a gene: 12. The CDR3 length is 16 residues. Germline assignment: CDR1 SGHNT and CDR2 YYREEE (reference sequence). The CDR3 protein is CASSSVERDRLYEQYF. In DNA, the CDR3 is TGTGCCAGCAGCTCCGTGGAGAGGGACAGACTCTACGAGCAGTACTTC. The whole variable domain, filled in from reference TRBV5-4 and TRBJ2-7, reads ETGVTQSPTHLIKTRGQQVTLRCSSQSGHNTVSWYQQALGQGPQFIFQYYREEENGRGNFPPRFSGLQFPNYSSELNVNALELDDSALYLCASSSVERDRLYEQYFGPGTRLTVT.

The chain links TRBV29-1 to TRBJ2-3; TRBD1 is a possible D gene (5 bases). Germline V gene lookup returns CDR1 SQVTM and CDR2 ANQGSEA. V lost 4 bases, J lost 6 bases, and 14 bases lay in between. The CDR3 covers 13 residues. CDR3 residues: CSVVSFKGDTQYF. The DNA of the CDR3 is TGCAGCGTTGTTAGTTTCAAGGGGGATACGCAGTATTTT.

This chain joins TRBV2 and TRBJ2-1, with D hard to call. CDR3 size: 14 residues. Per germline, CDR1 SNHLY and CDR2 FYNNEI. Trimming pared 2 bases from V and 2 bases from J, leaving 7 bases between. The CDR3 DNA follows: TGTGCCAGCAGTGAACTGGAAACCTACAATGAGCAGTTCTTC. This sequence encodes CASSELETYNEQFF.

The chain employs TRBV6-1 and TRBJ2-7, with TRBD1 as a possible D gene (5 bases). The CDR3 consists of 13 residues. V was shortened by 6 bases and J by 3 bases, with 12 bases between the two germline ends. CDR1 is MNHNS, CDR2 SASEGT, per germline. CDR3 in amino acids: CASRGQLYYEQYF. The DNA of the CDR3 is TGTGCCAGCAGAGGACAACTCTACTACGAGCAGTACTTC.

The rearrangement joins TRBV11-2 to TRBJ1-5; D not certain. Germline V lookup: CDR1 SGHAT, CDR2 FQNNGV. Trimming left V 5 bases short and J 3 bases short, with 8 bases between. The CDR3 runs to 13 residues. CDR3 sequence reads: CASSLHPNQPQHF. The CDR3 DNA reads as TGTGCCAGCAGCCTTCACCCCAATCAGCCCCAGCATTTT.

The rearrangement uses TRBV7-3 and TRBJ2-1; 12 positions match TRBD2. With 5 bases clipped from V and 9 bases from J, the junction kept 26 bases outside the gene matches. Germline-derived CDR1 and CDR2 are SGHTA and FQGTGA. This CDR3 is 21 amino acids long. CDR3 bases: TGTGCCAGCAGCGCCACCCCCCCTTTCGGGGCTAGCGGGAGGGCCCGGGGTGAGCAGTTCTTC. Its translation is CASSATPPFGASGRARGEQFF.